Below, 26 T cell receptor beta chains from the same sample are listed, as sequenced in a study of blood T cells in healthy people across ages. Next came a second PCR, run for about 7 to 11 cycles, which used a sample-barcoded 5' primer along with a J-beta primer mix. TCRdb called the 5' RACE reads again in MiXCR, with one record for every CDR3 protein. The table records some 290,000 distinct CDR3 sequences, roughly 26% of them present only once. The sequencing sample was made of blood. Receptors originate from a woman between 65 and 79 years old in good health.

This sequence joins TRBV20-1 and TRBJ2-1; D remains ambiguous. Trimming left V 6 bases short and J 1 base short, with 10 bases between. The CDR3 contains 13 residues. In germline, CDR1 is DFQATT, CDR2 SNEGSKA (reference sequence). As DNA, the CDR3 is TGCAGTGCGCCGGACCGGTCCTACAATGAGCAGTTCTTC. It specifies CSAPDRSYNEQFF.

This clonotype was observed a handful of times. The chain joins TRBV15 to TRBJ1-6; D gene uncertain. From germline, CDR1 is LNHNV and CDR2 YYDKDF (reference sequence). CDR3 length: 13 residues. Trimming pared 3 bases from V and 10 bases from J, leaving 10 bases between. The CDR3 DNA reads as TGTGCCACCAGCAGGGAACCATCCTCACCCCTCCACTTT. It yields the protein CATSREPSSPLHF. Drawing the rest from reference TRBV15 and TRBJ1-6, the complete variable domain is DAMVIQNPRYQVTQFGKPVTLSCSQTLNHNVMYWYQQKSSQAPKLLFHYYDKDFNNEADTPDNFQSRRPNTSFCFLDIRSPGLGDTAMYLCATSREPSSPLHFGNGTRLTVT.

This clonotype was seen many times. The gene calls are TRBV12-3 or TRBV12-4 and TRBJ1-4, with D hard to call. This CDR3 contains 13 residues. Trimming stripped 6 bases from V and 5 bases from J, with 10 bases between. The DNA of the CDR3 is TGTGCCAGCAGCCGGACGGGGAATGAAAAACTGTTTTTT. As protein: CASSRTGNEKLFF.

This clonotype was observed a few times. The chain is built from TRBV5-1 and TRBJ2-3; D remains unclear. Trimming left V 5 bases short and J 5 bases short, with 12 bases between. CDR1 is SGHRS, CDR2 YFSETQ, per germline. The CDR3 runs to 13 residues. The CDR3 nucleotides read TGCGCCAGCAGAGCGAGATTAGAAGATACGCAGTATTTT. Its protein is CASRARLEDTQYF.

This chain connects TRBV12-3 or TRBV12-4 to TRBJ2-1; D unclear. There are 13 residues in the CDR3. The V gene lost 11 bases and the J gene lost 0 bases, with 11 bases spanning the gap. The CDR3 DNA reads as TGTGCCTCCACCCGGTACTCCTACAATGAGCAGTTCTTC. Amino acids: CASTRYSYNEQFF.

The chain has TRBV28 and TRBJ2-5, with a weak D call TRBD1 (6 bases). The J call may be faulty, since TRBJ2-7 better matches the DNA end. Germline CDR1 and CDR2: MDHEN and SYDVKM. The CDR3 loop spans 15 amino acids. The CDR3 loop reads CASSITGTHSYEQYF. The CDR3 DNA follows: TGTGCCAGCAGCATCACCGGGACACACAGTTACGAGCAGTACTTC.

The chain is built from TRBV4-1 and TRBJ2-7, with 9 bases aligning to TRBD2. There are 14 residues in the CDR3. V trimming: 1 base; J trimming: 2 bases; junction bases outside the gene matches: 0. Germline CDR1 is MGHRA and CDR2 is YSYEKL. The CDR3 spells CASSQASGTYEQYF. The DNA for the CDR3 is TGCGCCAGCAGCCAAGCTAGCGGGACCTACGAGCAGTACTTC.

In its sample, this clonotype was seen many times. The CDR3 region has the DNA TGCAGTGCTAGAGATAAGGATACGCAGTATTTT. Its translation is CSARDKDTQYF. The chain carries TRBV20-1 and TRBJ2-3; the D is unclear. V was cut by 0 bases and J by 6 bases, with 4 bases left in between. The length of the CDR3 is 11 residues. Germline assignment: CDR1 DFQATT and CDR2 SNEGSKA (reference sequence).

This clonotype was found a few times. In DNA, the CDR3 is TGTGCCAGCAGAGCGCCGGGTCAGGGGAATCAGCCCCAGCATTTT. It codes for CASRAPGQGNQPQHF. The chain is built from TRBV28 and TRBJ1-5; D is possibly TRBD1 (6 bases). V was pared by 6 bases and J by 4 bases, with 16 bases between. CDR1 is MDHEN, CDR2 SYDVKM, per germline. The CDR3 consists of 15 residues.

This clonotype was seen at least ten times. The chain recombines TRBV29-1 with TRBJ2-4; 7 nucleotides match TRBD2. Germline lookup yields CDR1 SQVTM and CDR2 ANQGSEA. The CDR3 consists of 15 residues. The junction had 7 bases not matched to a gene; V was cut back by 3 bases and J by 2 bases. CDR3 sequence (DNA): TGCAGCGTTGAGGGCGGGAGCATTACCAAAAACATTCAGTACTTC. It translates to CSVEGGSITKNIQYF.

V usage is TRBV2 and J usage is TRBJ2-1; TRBD1 or TRBD2 may be the D gene (5 bases each). Trimming took 6 bases from V and 8 from J, leaving 11 bases between them. Germline V gene data show CDR1 as SNHLY and CDR2 as FYNNEI. This CDR3 has 12 amino acids. CDR3 sequence (DNA): TGTGCCAGCAGAGAGGGGCTTGATGAGCAGTTCTTC. Its translation: CASREGLDEQFF.

V is TRBV5-8 and J is TRBJ2-4; D possibly corresponds to TRBD1 (5 bases). This CDR3 has 13 amino acids. V was trimmed by 0 bases and J by 10 bases, leaving 11 bases between them. Germline V gene data show CDR1 as SGHTS and CDR2 as YDEGEE. The CDR3 loop is CASSLGAGWIQYF. CDR3 bases: TGTGCCAGCAGCTTGGGAGCAGGGTGGATTCAGTACTTC.

This clonotype was seen only a few times. The junction departs from the called germline gene at one end, perhaps through a read error. The rearrangement uses TRBV28 and TRBJ1-2; D gene uncertain. Per germline, CDR1 MDHEN and CDR2 SYDVKM. The CDR3 has 14 residues. The CDR3 protein is CASNLSFRAEGYTF. The DNA of the CDR3 is TGTGCCAGCAATTTATCTTTTAGGGCGGAGGGCTACACCTTC.

At least ten counts were recorded for this clonotype. The rearrangement joins TRBV6-6 to TRBJ1-6; D unclear. This CDR3 has 12 amino acids. Germline values: CDR1 MNHNY, CDR2 SVGAGI (reference sequence). V dropped 6 bases and J dropped 9 bases, with 9 bases sitting between them. CDR3: CASRPSASPLHF. Written as DNA, the CDR3 is TGTGCCAGCAGGCCCAGTGCTTCACCCCTCCACTTT.

The V and J genes are TRBV7-7 and TRBJ2-7; TRBD2 matches at 15 bases. The DNA end favors TRBJ2-5, so the J call may be wrong. The CDR3 contains 16 residues. CDR1 is SSHAT, CDR2 FNYEAQ, per germline (reference sequence). This chain's CDR3 is CASSVAGLAGGETQYF. In DNA form, the CDR3 reads TGTGCCAGCAGCGTGGCGGGACTAGCGGGAGGAGAGACCCAGTACTTC.

There are many counts of this clonotype. The rearrangement uses TRBV14 and TRBJ1-3, with 8 bases aligning to TRBD1. There are 14 residues in the CDR3. Germline V gives CDR1 SGHDN, CDR2 FVKESK. The chain's CDR3 is CADLTGVSGNTIYF. The CDR3 DNA sequence: TGTGCGGATTTGACAGGGGTCTCTGGAAACACCATATATTTT.

The rearrangement uses TRBV5-1 and TRBJ2-5; 8 bases are shared with TRBD1. The J call may be mistaken, given a closer DNA end match to TRBJ2-1. CDR3 size: 16 residues. CDR1 SGHRS and CDR2 YFSETQ come from the germline V gene. The CDR3 bases are TGCGCCACTTCACAGGGGGTGTTCGATACTGGGAATGAGCAGTTCTTC. Translating it yields CATSQGVFDTGNEQFF.

This clonotype appeared once. The chain employs TRBV7-9 and TRBJ2-7; D gene unclear. Trimming shortened V by 3 bases and J by 2 bases, and 5 bases separated the two germline ends. Germline CDR1 is SEHNR and CDR2 is FQNEAQ (reference sequence). The CDR3 spans 12 residues. The CDR3 reads CASSFLPYEQYF. The CDR3 DNA reads TGTGCCAGCAGCTTTCTACCCTACGAGCAGTACTTC.

This clonotype was counted between two and nine times. This chain links TRBV3-1 with TRBJ2-3; D could derive from TRBD1 or TRBD2 (6 bases each). This CDR3 region has 16 residues. V lost 2 bases, J lost 1 base, and 13 bases lay in between. CDR1 and CDR2 (germline): LGHDT, YNNKEL (reference sequence). Here the CDR3 DNA reads TGTGCCAGCAGCCAACCTGGGGGGCCTCGCACAGATACGCAGTATTTT. Its translation is CASSQPGGPRTDTQYF.

This clonotype occurred a few times. This sequence joins TRBV5-1 and TRBJ2-1; 8 nucleotides match TRBD2. This CDR3 comprises 15 residues. Germline loops: CDR1 SGHRS, CDR2 YFSETQ. V shed 4 bases, J shed 6 bases, and the junction held 9 bases outside the gene matches. The CDR3 DNA reads TGCGCCAGCAGCCGGACTCGGGGGGGGCTCAATGAGCAGTTCTTC. Its translation: CASSRTRGGLNEQFF.

The chain recombines TRBV7-2 with TRBJ1-4; 8 nucleotides line up with TRBD1. V shed 4 bases and J 8 bases; nucleotides not matched to a gene: 9. The CDR3 is 15 residues long. CDR1 and CDR2 (germline): SGHTA, FQGNSA. CDR3 nucleotide sequence: TGTGCCAGCAGCTGGAGGACAGGGTTGAACGAAAAACTGTTTTTT. It codes for CASSWRTGLNEKLFF. Using reference TRBV7-2 and TRBJ1-4 for the parts outside the CDR3, the full variable domain is GAGVSQSPSNKVTEKGKDVELRCDPISGHTALYWYRQSLGQGLEFLIYFQGNSAPDKSGLPSDRFSAERTGGSVSTLTIQRTQQEDSAVYLCASSWRTGLNEKLFFGSGTQLSVL.

This chain links TRBV29-1 with TRBJ2-7, with D uncertain. The CDR3 contains 15 residues. The germline CDR1 and CDR2 sequences are SQVTM and ANQGSEA. Trimming removed 0 bases from V and 7 bases from J, with 19 bases in between. The CDR3 nucleotides read TGCAGCGTTGAAGAAGGTTCAGCTACCCTGGGGGAGCAGTACTTC. Translated, it gives CSVEEGSATLGEQYF.

This clonotype has only a few counts. The chain has TRBV15 and TRBJ2-7; 13 bases align to TRBD2. The germline gives CDR1 LNHNV, CDR2 YYDKDF (reference sequence). V trimming: 0 bases; J trimming: 11 bases; junction bases outside the gene matches: 10. The CDR3 loop spans 16 amino acids. The CDR3 loop is CATSREGTSGARREYF. Here the CDR3 DNA reads TGTGCCACCAGCAGAGAAGGGACTAGCGGGGCACGTAGGGAGTACTTC.

CDR3 in DNA: TGTGCCAGCAAAAGTTCAGGGGTTGGACTAGCGGGACGGGGGACCCAGTACTTC. Protein: CASKSSGVGLAGRGTQYF. The J gene is TRBJ2-5, the V gene TRBV28; 12 bases are a match to TRBD2. Germline V gene sequence: CDR1 MDHEN, CDR2 SYDVKM. Unmatched junction bases numbered 19, after V lost 7 bases and J lost 7 bases. The CDR3 has 18 residues.

This clonotype was observed a handful of times. The chain links TRBV3-1 to TRBJ2-5; 8 bases align to TRBD2. The CDR3 loop spans 14 amino acids. Germline loops: CDR1 LGHDT, CDR2 YNNKEL (reference sequence). V trimming: 6 bases; J trimming: 5 bases; junction bases outside the gene matches: 8. The CDR3 region has the DNA TGTGCCAGCAGTACAGCGGGAGCGAGGGAGACCCAGTACTTC. As protein: CASSTAGARETQYF.

The gene calls are TRBV5-1 and TRBJ1-1; the D is unclear. Trimming pared 4 bases from V and 1 base from J, leaving 8 bases between. The CDR3 loop spans 13 amino acids. Germline V gene sequence: CDR1 SGHRS, CDR2 YFSETQ. In DNA form, the CDR3 reads TGCGCCAGCAGCCGCGTGGGGAACACTGAAGCTTTCTTT. It specifies CASSRVGNTEAFF.